Listed below are T cell receptor beta chains from one sample, sequenced in a study of blood T cell repertoires in COVID-19. The protocol was immunoSEQ multiplex PCR, while the TCRdb copy is restricted to in-frame clones and leaves out a portion. The data show fewer than 200,000 clones, approximately 80% seen once. Sequencing input: peripheral blood. These receptors all come from a woman aged 80 or older with active or convalescent COVID-19. Each CDR3 is given with its conserved first and last residue. A D gene is named only where the DNA matches it firmly. Where a row states a size, it is once, few, many or the class of an expanded clone; other rows omit it.

J gene: TRBJ1-4
V gene: TRBV7-2
clone size: -
D gene: TRBD1
CDR3 DNA: TGTGCCAGCAGCCCAAAGGCAGGGGGCCATTGGGAAAAACTGTTTTTT
CDR3 protein: CASSPKAGGHWEKLFF

J gene: TRBJ1-3
V gene: TRBV7-9
clone size: -
D gene: -
CDR3 DNA: TGTGCCAGCAGCTTTACAGCCAACTCTGGAAACACCATATATTTT
CDR3 protein: CASSFTANSGNTIYF

J gene: TRBJ2-1
V gene: TRBV27
clone size: -
D gene: TRBD1
CDR3 DNA: TGTGCCAGCAGTTTCGGCCAGGGGGCTAAAAATGAGCAGTTCTTC
CDR3 protein: CASSFGQGAKNEQFF

J gene: TRBJ1-1
V gene: TRBV4-1
clone size: -
D gene: -
CDR3 DNA: TGCGCCAGCAGCCTACAGGTGCAGGGTGACACTGAAGCTTTCTTT
CDR3 protein: CASSLQVQGDTEAFF

J gene: TRBJ2-7
V gene: TRBV6-5
clone size: -
D gene: TRBD2
CDR3 DNA: TGTGCCAGCAGTTACGTCAAGCGGGGGATGTACGAGCAGTACTTC
CDR3 protein: CASSYVKRGMYEQYF

J gene: TRBJ1-1
V gene: TRBV7-2
clone size: few
D gene: TRBD1
CDR3 DNA: TGTGCCAGCAGTCTCACAGGGGGCACTGAAGCTTTCTTT
CDR3 protein: CASSLTGGTEAFF

J gene: TRBJ2-7
V gene: TRBV3-1/TRBV3-2
clone size: -
D gene: TRBD2
CDR3 DNA: TGTGCCAGCAGCCAAGAAGGGCCCCATACCGGCCGGCTAGCGGGGGGCAGAAGCTCCTACGAGCAGTACTTC
CDR3 protein: CASSQEGPHTGRLAGGRSSYEQYF

J gene: TRBJ1-2
V gene: TRBV27
clone size: -
D gene: -
CDR3 DNA: TGTGCCAGCAGAGCGGGGGGCGATGGCTACACCTTC
CDR3 protein: CASRAGGDGYTF

J gene: TRBJ1-4
V gene: TRBV4-1
clone size: -
D gene: -
CDR3 DNA: TGCGCCAGCAGCCCTCGACAGTCCTCAACTAATGAAAAACTGTTTTTT
CDR3 protein: CASSPRQSSTNEKLFF

J gene: TRBJ1-1
V gene: TRBV18
clone size: -
D gene: -
CDR3 DNA: TGTGCCAGCTCTCAAGACAGAGGAGAAGCTTTCTTT
CDR3 protein: CASSQDRGEAFF

J gene: TRBJ1-1
V gene: TRBV7-9
clone size: -
D gene: -
CDR3 DNA: TGTGCCAGCAGCTTAGCCCCGAGGGGCAGGGGTGAAGCTTTCTTT
CDR3 protein: CASSLAPRGRGEAFF

J gene: TRBJ1-2
V gene: TRBV2
clone size: -
D gene: -
CDR3 DNA: TGTGCCAGCAGTGAAGGAGGGAATCGGCAGGGGCAGGGCTACACCTTC
CDR3 protein: CASSEGGNRQGQGYTF

J gene: TRBJ1-1
V gene: TRBV29-1
clone size: -
D gene: -
CDR3 DNA: TGCAGCGTTGAAGATCTTTGGGAGGGCACTGAAGCTTTCTTT
CDR3 protein: CSVEDLWEGTEAFF

J gene: TRBJ2-7
V gene: TRBV5-5
clone size: few
D gene: -
CDR3 DNA: TGTGCCAGCAGCTTGGTCGGCAGGGGTTCCTACGAGCAGTACTTC
CDR3 protein: CASSLVGRGSYEQYF

J gene: TRBJ2-7
V gene: TRBV12-5
clone size: -
D gene: TRBD2
CDR3 DNA: TGTGCTAGTGCCTTGCGCGGGGGGCTGAGCTCCTACGAGCAGTACTTC
CDR3 protein: CASALRGGLSSYEQYF

J gene: TRBJ2-3
V gene: TRBV19
clone size: once
D gene: -
CDR3 DNA: TGTGCCAGTAACGGCGGGGTAACTAGGGATACGCAGTATTTT
CDR3 protein: CASNGGVTRDTQYF

J gene: TRBJ2-1
V gene: TRBV12-3/TRBV12-4
clone size: -
D gene: -
CDR3 DNA: TGTGCCAGCAGTACTACATCCGGGAGTCAGTTCTTC
CDR3 protein: CASSTTSGSQFF

J gene: TRBJ1-1
V gene: TRBV18
clone size: once
D gene: TRBD1
CDR3 DNA: TGTGCCAGCTCATCGGGACAGACGAACACTGAAGCTTTCTTT
CDR3 protein: CASSSGQTNTEAFF

J gene: TRBJ1-1
V gene: TRBV6-6
clone size: -
D gene: -
CDR3 DNA: TGTGCCAGCTCTTCTTACAGTGAAGCTTTCTTT
CDR3 protein: CASSSYSEAFF

J gene: TRBJ1-2
V gene: TRBV11-2
clone size: -
D gene: -
CDR3 DNA: TGTGCCAGCAGCTTGCGCGGGTTTGGCTACACCTTC
CDR3 protein: CASSLRGFGYTF

J gene: TRBJ1-1
V gene: TRBV19
clone size: few
D gene: TRBD1
CDR3 DNA: TGTGCCACAAGGACAGGCCCGAACACTGAAGCTTTCTTT
CDR3 protein: CATRTGPNTEAFF

J gene: TRBJ2-1
V gene: TRBV4-3
clone size: -
D gene: TRBD1
CDR3 DNA: TGCGCCAGCAGCCCCAAACAGGGGAACCCCTACAATGAGCAGTTCTTC
CDR3 protein: CASSPKQGNPYNEQFF

J gene: TRBJ1-3
V gene: TRBV4-3
clone size: -
D gene: TRBD1
CDR3 DNA: TGCGCCAGCAGCCAACACGCTGGACAGGACTCTGGAAACACCATATATTTT
CDR3 protein: CASSQHAGQDSGNTIYF